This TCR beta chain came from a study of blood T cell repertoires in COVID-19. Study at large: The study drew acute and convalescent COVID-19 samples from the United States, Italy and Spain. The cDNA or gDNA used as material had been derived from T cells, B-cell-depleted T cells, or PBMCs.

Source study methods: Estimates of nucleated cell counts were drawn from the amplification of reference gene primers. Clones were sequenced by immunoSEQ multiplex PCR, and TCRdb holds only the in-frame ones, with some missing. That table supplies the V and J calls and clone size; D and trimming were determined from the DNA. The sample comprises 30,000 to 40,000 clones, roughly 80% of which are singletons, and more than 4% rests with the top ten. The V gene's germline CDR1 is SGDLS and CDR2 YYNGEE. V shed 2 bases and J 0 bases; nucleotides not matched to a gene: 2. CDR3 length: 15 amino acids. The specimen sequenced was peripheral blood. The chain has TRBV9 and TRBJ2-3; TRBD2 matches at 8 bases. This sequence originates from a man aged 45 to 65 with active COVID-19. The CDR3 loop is CASSVSGASTDTQYF. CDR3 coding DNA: TGTGCCAGCAGCGTTAGCGGGGCAAGCACAGATACGCAGTATTTT.